The clone carrying this TCR beta chain was seen more than once but under ten times. Its target is unknown. The data are from a study of post-analysis software for immune sequencing data. CDR3 size: 16 residues. J gave up 2 bases and V 6 bases, and 9 bases lay outside the gene matches. General study points: Multiple sclerosis was associated with a significant reduction in normalized Chao1 diversity relative to controls. In patients, about five TRBV segments were more frequent than in controls, with TRBV5-6, TRBV5-1 and TRBV20-1 among them.

Unique-molecular-identifier-tagged TCR beta cDNA libraries were used. The source material, roughly 0.9 to 11 million T cells, gave rise to roughly 500,000 cDNA molecules. From the PCR reads, TCRdb called clonotypes with MiXCR, one entry per CDR3 protein. The sample has 380,000 or so distinct CDR3 sequences; 30% to 45% are singletons. The rearrangement uses TRBV12-3 or TRBV12-4 and TRBJ2-1, with 8 bases fitting TRBD2. Sequenced input: blood. The receptor was derived from a girl aged 5-17 years with multiple sclerosis. CDR3 amino acids: CASSTIGGGTYNEQFF. The CDR3 DNA is TGTGCCAGCAGCACCATCGGGGGGGGCACCTACAATGAGCAGTTCTTC.